The clone carrying this T cell receptor beta chain was found a few times. TCRdb called the 5' RACE reads again in MiXCR, with one record for every CDR3 protein. The sample contains approximately 410,000 distinct CDR3 sequences, less than 20% of which appear only once. Deletions cut 1 base from V and 0 bases from J, with 16 bases between. The CDR3 runs to 17 residues. Germline V gives CDR1 LGHNA, CDR2 YNFKEQ. The data belong to a study of identical twins. This TCR derives from a man aged 50-60 years in good health. The sequencing input was naive T cells sorted from blood. This chain uses TRBV4-2 with TRBJ2-7, with D perhaps assigned TRBD1 or TRBD2 (5 bases each). CDR3 coding DNA: TGTGCCAGCAGCCAAGCGCCAAGGGACGGCCGCTCCTACGAGCAGTACTTC. Translation gives CASSQAPRDGRSYEQYF.